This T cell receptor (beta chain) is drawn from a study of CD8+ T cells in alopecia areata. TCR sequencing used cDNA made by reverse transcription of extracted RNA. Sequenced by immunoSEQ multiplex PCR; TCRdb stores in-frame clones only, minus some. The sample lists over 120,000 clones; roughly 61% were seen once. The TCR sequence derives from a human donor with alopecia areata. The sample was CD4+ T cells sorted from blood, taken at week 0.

The CDR3 is CASSSHRDRGRSHQPQHF. In DNA form, the CDR3 reads TGTGCCAGTAGTTCTCACCGGGACAGGGGGCGTTCTCATCAGCCCCAGCATTTT. The J gene is TRBJ1-5, the V gene TRBV19; TRBD1 aligns across 12 bases. This CDR3 contains 18 residues. V lost 5 bases to trimming and J lost 5 bases; unmatched junction nucleotides: 13. Germline V CDR1 and CDR2: LNHDA, SQIVND (reference sequence).